This TCR beta chain was sequenced during a study of blood T cell repertoires in COVID-19. Study overall: Sites in the United States, Italy and Spain provided acute and convalescent COVID-19 samples. Sources were T cells, B-cell-depleted T cells, or PBMCs; the material itself was cDNA or gDNA.

Original analysis: Amplification of reference gene primers was used by the study to estimate nucleated cell counts. The method was immunoSEQ multiplex PCR; TCRdb's version includes in-frame clones alone and lacks a portion of them. That table supplies the V and J calls and clone size; D and trimming were determined from the DNA. The sample contains 200,000 or so clones, 70% to 85% of which appear only once. This clone showed up just a few times. Material: peripheral blood. This clonotype was obtained from a human donor with acute or convalescent COVID-19. The donor label of this sample is uncertain.

This CDR3 is CASSLAVGTGREKLFF. CDR3 coding DNA: TGTGCCAGCAGCTTAGCAGTGGGGACAGGGCGTGAAAAACTGTTTTTT. This chain joins TRBV7-9 and TRBJ1-4; 9 nucleotides match TRBD1. The J segment lost 7 bases and the V segment lost 0 bases, leaving 6 bases of the junction unmatched. This CDR3 contains 16 residues. Germline lookup yields CDR1 SEHNR and CDR2 FQNEAQ (reference sequence). Supplemented by reference TRBV7-9 and TRBJ1-4, the full variable domain reads DTGVSQNPRHKITKRGQNVTFRCDPISEHNRLYWYRQTLGQGPEFLTYFQNEAQLEKSRLLSDRFSAERPKGSFSTLEIQRTEQGDSAMYLCASSLAVGTGREKLFFGSGTQLSVL.